These 3 T cell receptor beta chains originate from one sample sequenced in a study of T cell responses to AZD1222 COVID-19 vaccine. Produced via immunoSEQ multiplex PCR; TCRdb's table is partial and in-frame only. This sample yields some 150,000 clones, of which about 92% are seen a single time; roughly 1.8% belongs to the top ten. Sequenced here: peripheral blood, sampled 28 days after the second AZD1222 dose. The source of these receptors is an adult who received the AZD1222 COVID-19 vaccine.

The CDR3: CASSPRTSMTDTQYF. The DNA of the CDR3 is TGTGCCAGCAGTCCAAGGACTAGTATGACAGATACGCAGTATTTT. The chain is built from TRBV28 and TRBJ2-3; 7 bases agree with TRBD2. The CDR3 extends over 15 amino acids. The germline gives CDR1 MDHEN, CDR2 SYDVKM. V lost 5 bases to trimming and J lost 3 bases; unmatched junction nucleotides: 8. Full variable domain (outside the CDR3, taken from reference TRBV28 and TRBJ2-3): DVKVTQSSRYLVKRTGEKVFLECVQDMDHENMFWYRQDPGLGLRLIYFSYDVKMKEKGDIPEGYSVSREKKERFSLILESASTNQTSMYLCASSPRTSMTDTQYFGPGTRLTVL.

This clone was detected once. The chain couples TRBV30 to TRBJ2-3, with 10 bases fitting TRBD2. In germline, CDR1 is GTSNPN, CDR2 SVGIG (reference sequence). The V gene end was trimmed by 0 bases and the J gene end by 4 bases; junction bases not matched to a gene: 4. This CDR3 is built from 15 residues. CDR3 in DNA: TGTGCCTGGAGTGTAGCTAGCGGGAGAGCAGATACGCAGTATTTT. This codes for CAWSVASGRADTQYF.

This sequence joins TRBV18 and TRBJ2-7; D might be TRBD1 (5 bases). Trimming left V 4 bases short and J 6 bases short, with 22 bases between. Looked up from germline, CDR1 is KGHSH and CDR2 is LQKENI. The CDR3 spans 16 residues. The CDR3 sequence is CASSRYRETDLSEQYF. The CDR3 coding sequence is TGTGCCAGCTCACGTTACCGTGAGACAGACCTATCCGAGCAGTACTTC.